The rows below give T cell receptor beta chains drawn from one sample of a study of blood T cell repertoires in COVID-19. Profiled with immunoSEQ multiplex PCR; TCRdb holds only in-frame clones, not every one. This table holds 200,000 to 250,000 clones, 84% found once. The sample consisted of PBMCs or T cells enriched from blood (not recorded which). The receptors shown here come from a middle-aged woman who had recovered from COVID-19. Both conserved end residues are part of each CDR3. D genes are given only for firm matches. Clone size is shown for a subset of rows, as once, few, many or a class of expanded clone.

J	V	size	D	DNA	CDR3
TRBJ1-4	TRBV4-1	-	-	TGCGCCAGCGGCAGATTTGCAACTAATGAAAAACTGTTTTTT	CASGRFATNEKLFF
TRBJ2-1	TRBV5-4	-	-	TGTGCCAGCAGCTCGGCGACTTACAATGAGCAGTTCTTC	CASSSATYNEQFF
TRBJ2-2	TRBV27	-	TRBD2	TGTGCCAGCAGTCTTGTAGCGGGAGCGAACACCGGGGAGCTGTTTTTT	CASSLVAGANTGELFF
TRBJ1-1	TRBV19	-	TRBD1	TGTGCCAGTACAATAAGCCGGGACAGGGCAATAGCAGGGTTGAACACTGAAGCTTTCTTT	CASTISRDRAIAGLNTEAFF
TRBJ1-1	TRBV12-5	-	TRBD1	TGTGCTAGTGGCCTCGGACAGGGAGGAGGCGCTGAAGCTTTCTTT	CASGLGQGGGAEAFF
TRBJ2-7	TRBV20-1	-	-	TGCAGTGCTAGGAGAGGCTACGAGCAGTACTTC	CSARRGYEQYF
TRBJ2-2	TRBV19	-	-	TGTGCCAGTAGTTTCAGGGTCCTGGGCGGGGAGCTGTTTTTT	CASSFRVLGGELFF
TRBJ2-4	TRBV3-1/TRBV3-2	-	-	TGTGCCAGCAGCGAGAGGACAGCTAGAATAGCCAAAAACATTCAGTACTTC	CASSERTARIAKNIQYF
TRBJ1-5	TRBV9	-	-	TGTGCCAGCAGCGTAGGGGTAGGGAGAGAGCCCCAGCATTTT	CASSVGVGREPQHF
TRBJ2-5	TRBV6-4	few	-	TGTGCCAGCAGTTCTGTACCGGGAGAGACCCAGTACTTC	CASSSVPGETQYF
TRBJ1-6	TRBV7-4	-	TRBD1	TGTGCCAGCAGCTTCAACAGGGGGTGGGGGAGTTCACCCCTCCACTTT	CASSFNRGWGSSPLHF
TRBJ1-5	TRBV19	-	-	TGTGCCAGTAGCCCCTACAGGGACAATCAGCCCCAGCATTTT	CASSPYRDNQPQHF
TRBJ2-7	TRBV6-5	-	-	TGTGCCAGCAGTTACCGCGCAGGTGCCTACGAGCAGTACTTC	CASSYRAGAYEQYF
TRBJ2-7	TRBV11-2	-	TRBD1	TGTGCCAGCAGCTTAGGGACAGGGGCCTACGAGCAGTACTTC	CASSLGTGAYEQYF
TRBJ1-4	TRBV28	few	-	TGTGCCAGCAGTTTAAGAGGGTCAACTAATGAAAAACTGTTTTTT	CASSLRGSTNEKLFF
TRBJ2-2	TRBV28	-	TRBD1	TGTGCCAGCAGTTACGAGACAGGGGGGATCACCGGGGAGCTGTTTTTT	CASSYETGGITGELFF
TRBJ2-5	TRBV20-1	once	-	TGCAGTGCTCAGTTTCAAGAGACCCAGTACTTC	CSAQFQETQYF
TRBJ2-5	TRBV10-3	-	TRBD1	TGTGCCATCAGTGAAGACAGGGTTGCAGAGACCCAGTACTTC	CAISEDRVAETQYF
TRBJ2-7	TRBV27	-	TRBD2	TGTGCCAGCAGTTTGAGGGCGGGGGCCTACGAGCAGTACTTC	CASSLRAGAYEQYF
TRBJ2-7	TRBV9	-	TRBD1	TGTGCCAGCAGCGCAACAGGGGGAGGTCGGTACGAGCAGTACTTC	CASSATGGGRYEQYF
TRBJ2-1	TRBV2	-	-	TGTGCCAGCAGTCGGACTGGCACCCCAAACAATGAGCAGTTCTTC	CASSRTGTPNNEQFF
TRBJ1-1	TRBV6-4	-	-	TGTGCCAGCAGTGGGGCACTCCACACTGAAGCTTTCTTT	CASSGALHTEAFF
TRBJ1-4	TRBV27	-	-	TGTGCCAGCAGTCTACAGGGAAGGGGGGAAAAACTGTTTTTT	CASSLQGRGEKLFF
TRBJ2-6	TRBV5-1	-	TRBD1	TGCGCCAGCAGCCACGGGACAGTTCTAGGGACCTCTGGGGCCAACGTCCTGACTTTC	CASSHGTVLGTSGANVLTF
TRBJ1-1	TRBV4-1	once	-	TGCGCCAGCAGCCGTACTACCGGGACACAGGCGGACACTGAAGCTTTCTTT	CASSRTTGTQADTEAFF
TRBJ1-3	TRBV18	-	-	TGTGCCAGCTCACCTCTGACAGGAACGTATTCTGGAAACACCATATATTTT	CASSPLTGTYSGNTIYF
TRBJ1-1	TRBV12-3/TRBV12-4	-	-	TGTGCCAGCAGTCCCTATAACACTGAAGCTTTCTTT	CASSPYNTEAFF
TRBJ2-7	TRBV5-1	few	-	TGCGCCAGCAGCTTGGAAGCGGGCTTGAGCTACGAGCAGTACTTC	CASSLEAGLSYEQYF
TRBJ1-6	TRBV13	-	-	TGTGCCAGCAGCTTAGTCTCAGGGCAATCACCCCTCCACTTT	CASSLVSGQSPLHF
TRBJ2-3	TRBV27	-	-	TGTGCCAGCAGTCCCCTCGTGAGTTTAGGGAGTTTCACAGATACGCAGTATTTT	CASSPLVSLGSFTDTQYF
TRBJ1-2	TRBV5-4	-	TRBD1	TGTGCCAGCAGCAGCGGACAGGGAGGTGGCTACACCTTC	CASSSGQGGGYTF
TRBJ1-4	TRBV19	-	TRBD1	TGTGCCAGTAGTAGAGCCCGGGACAGGGCAACTAATGAAAAACTGTTTTTT	CASSRARDRATNEKLFF
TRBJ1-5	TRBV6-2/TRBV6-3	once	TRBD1	TGTGCCAGCAGCCCACGGACAGGGCGGCAGCCCCAGCATTTT	CASSPRTGRQPQHF
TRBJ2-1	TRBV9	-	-	TGTGCCAGCAGCGTACGGCCTAGCTCCTACAATGAGCAGTTCTTC	CASSVRPSSYNEQFF
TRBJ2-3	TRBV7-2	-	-	TGTGCCAGCAGCTTCACGGGGAACCCAGCAGATACGCAGTATTTT	CASSFTGNPADTQYF
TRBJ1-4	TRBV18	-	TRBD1	TGTGCCAGCTTACGACAGGGGCGCTATGAAAAACTGTTTTTT	CASLRQGRYEKLFF
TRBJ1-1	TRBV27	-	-	TGTGCCAGCAGGAAGACAGGGAACACTGAAGCTTTCTTT	CASRKTGNTEAFF